A selection of T cell receptor beta chains follows, all from one sample in a study of CD8 T cells in Susac syndrome. TCRdb reprocessed the immunoSEQ multiplex PCR reads via MiXCR and lists one record per CDR3 protein. The table has roughly 120,000 distinct CDR3 sequences, more than 80% seen once; the top ten hold 0.25% to 0.35%. The sample was CD8+ T cells from PBMCs. These TCRs come from a human donor with multiple sclerosis. Both conserved end residues are part of each CDR3. A D gene is named only where the DNA matches it firmly. Clone size is shown for a subset of rows, as once, few, many or a class of expanded clone.

J: TRBJ1-4
size: .
D: .
V: TRBV5-1
length: 14
DNA: TGCGCCAGCAGCTTGGAGGGGCGAGGTGAAAAACTGTTTTTT
CDR3: CASSLEGRGEKLFF

J: TRBJ1-5
size: .
D: TRBD1
V: TRBV16
length: 15
DNA: TGTGCCAGCAGCCAATCGACAGGGGGCAATCAGCCCCAGCATTTT
CDR3: CASSQSTGGNQPQHF

J: TRBJ1-1
size: .
D: .
V: TRBV5-1
length: 11
DNA: TGCGCCAGCAGCTTGGGCGTAGTGGCTTTCTTT
CDR3: CASSLGVVAFF

J: TRBJ2-5
size: .
D: .
V: TRBV2
length: 15
DNA: TGTGCCAGCAGTGCGTATGGACAGAACCAAGAGACCCAGTACTTC
CDR3: CASSAYGQNQETQYF

J: TRBJ1-5
size: .
D: .
V: TRBV24-1
length: 11
DNA: TGTGCCACCGGGACCGACAAGTCACAGCATTTT
CDR3: CATGTDKSQHF

J: TRBJ2-7
size: once
D: .
V: TRBV27
length: 13
DNA: TGTGCCAGCAGTCCTCGGGCGGCCTACGAGCAGTACTTC
CDR3: CASSPRAAYEQYF

J: TRBJ2-6
size: .
D: TRBD1
V: TRBV25-1
length: 18
DNA: TGTGCCAGCAGTGGCGGGACAGGGGCCCTCTCTGGGGCCAACGTCCTGACTTTC
CDR3: CASSGGTGALSGANVLTF

J: TRBJ2-1
size: .
D: TRBD2
V: TRBV11-2
length: 14
DNA: TGTGCCAGCAGCCCAAGGACTAGTGTCAATGAGCAGTTCTTC
CDR3: CASSPRTSVNEQFF

J: TRBJ1-2
size: .
D: .
V: TRBV5-1
length: 16
DNA: TGCGCCAGCAGCTTGGCCACTACAGGGCGCCCCTATGGCTACACCTTC
CDR3: CASSLATTGRPYGYTF

J: TRBJ2-1
size: once
D: .
V: TRBV7-9
length: 15
DNA: TGTGCCAGCAGCTTAGTTGTGGGGGGAACCAATGAGCAGTTCTTC
CDR3: CASSLVVGGTNEQFF

J: TRBJ2-2
size: .
D: .
V: TRBV2
length: 15
DNA: TGTGCCAGCAGGACAGATTATTCGAACACCGGGGAGCTGTTTTTT
CDR3: CASRTDYSNTGELFF

J: TRBJ2-5
size: .
D: TRBD2
V: TRBV6-2/TRBV6-3
length: 17
DNA: TGTGCCAGCAGCCCTTTGGCGCGGGGGGCTGGGACGGAGACCCAGTACTTC
CDR3: CASSPLARGAGTETQYF

J: TRBJ1-2
size: .
D: .
V: TRBV5-8
length: 16
DNA: TGTGCCAGCACCATTAGGGATGGGGGCGCGGACTATGGCTACACCTTC
CDR3: CASTIRDGGADYGYTF

J: TRBJ2-1
size: .
D: TRBD2
V: TRBV2
length: 15
DNA: TGTGCCAGCAGTTGGGCTAGCGGGGGGGGCAATGAGCAGTTCTTC
CDR3: CASSWASGGGNEQFF

J: TRBJ2-2
size: .
D: .
V: TRBV30
length: 12
DNA: TGTGCCTCGGACCAACCCACCGGGGAGCTGTTTTTT
CDR3: CASDQPTGELFF

J: TRBJ2-5
size: once
D: .
V: TRBV5-1
length: 14
DNA: TGCGCCAGCAGCTTGGGGGCTACTCAAGAGACCCAGTACTTC
CDR3: CASSLGATQETQYF

J: TRBJ2-7
size: .
D: TRBD2
V: TRBV27
length: 14
DNA: TGTGCCAGCGGACCCGGACTAGCGGCCTACGAGCAGTACTTC
CDR3: CASGPGLAAYEQYF

J: TRBJ2-3
size: .
D: TRBD2
V: TRBV4-1
length: 16
DNA: TGCGCCAGCAGCCAGGAACAGCGGGGATACACAGATACGCAGTATTTT
CDR3: CASSQEQRGYTDTQYF

J: TRBJ1-2
size: once
D: TRBD1
V: TRBV6-5
length: 16
DNA: TGTGCCAGCAGGTTCCTCCGACAGGGGGCGGGGAATGGCTACACCTTC
CDR3: CASRFLRQGAGNGYTF

J: TRBJ2-7
size: .
D: .
V: TRBV6-4
length: 13
DNA: TGTGCCAGCAGTGAAGGCAGGGGCCACGAGCAGTACTTC
CDR3: CASSEGRGHEQYF

J: TRBJ2-5
size: .
D: .
V: TRBV7-9
length: 15
DNA: TGTGCCAGCAGCTCTCGACAGGAATACCAAGAGACCCAGTACTTC
CDR3: CASSSRQEYQETQYF

J: TRBJ2-7
size: .
D: TRBD1
V: TRBV7-6
length: 16
DNA: TGTGCCAGCAGCCCGCCGGCATACAGGGGGTTGTACGAGCAGTACTTC
CDR3: CASSPPAYRGLYEQYF

J: TRBJ2-5
size: .
D: .
V: TRBV6-2/TRBV6-3
length: 13
DNA: TGTGCCAGCTCGACAGGTGCGATAAAGACCCAGTACTTC
CDR3: CASSTGAIKTQYF

J: TRBJ2-5
size: .
D: .
V: TRBV6-5
length: 15
DNA: TGTGCCAGCAGCCCCGGGACCGCTGTCACGGAGACCCAGTACTTC
CDR3: CASSPGTAVTETQYF

J: TRBJ2-1
size: .
D: .
V: TRBV25-1
length: 14
DNA: TGTGCCAGCAGTGAATGGGGGGTCGTGCATGAGCAGTTCTTC
CDR3: CASSEWGVVHEQFF

J: TRBJ2-5
size: .
D: .
V: TRBV6-5
length: 14
DNA: TGTGCCAGCAGTTACTCGAAATCCCAAGAGACCCAGTACTTC
CDR3: CASSYSKSQETQYF

J: TRBJ1-2
size: .
D: .
V: TRBV30
length: 11
DNA: TGTGCCTGGAACTCGGAGTATGGCTACACCTTC
CDR3: CAWNSEYGYTF

J: TRBJ1-5
size: .
D: .
V: TRBV6-4
length: 18
DNA: TGTGCCAGCAGTGACCGAACCCGAGGGCCGGATGGAGATCAGCCCCAGCATTTT
CDR3: CASSDRTRGPDGDQPQHF

J: TRBJ1-6
size: .
D: TRBD1
V: TRBV2
length: 15
DNA: TGTGCCAGCAGTAAACCGACAGGGGATAATTCACCCCTCCACTTT
CDR3: CASSKPTGDNSPLHF

J: TRBJ1-5
size: .
D: .
V: TRBV4-1
length: 16
DNA: TGCGCCAGCAGCCAAGGAGCCGAGACAGGTAATCAGCAGCAGCATTTT
CDR3: CASSQGAETGNQQQHF

J: TRBJ1-5
size: .
D: .
V: TRBV4-2
length: 18
DNA: TGTGCCAGCAGCCAAGATCTACCCACACTGAATAGCAATCAGCCCCAGCATTTT
CDR3: CASSQDLPTLNSNQPQHF

J: TRBJ2-6
size: once
D: .
V: TRBV5-1
length: 15
DNA: TGCGCCAGCAGCTTTGATAGCTCTGGGGCCAACGTCCTGACTTTC
CDR3: CASSFDSSGANVLTF

J: TRBJ1-6
size: .
D: TRBD1
V: TRBV5-1
length: 15
DNA: TGCGCCAGCAGCTTTGGGACAGAGGTTAATTCACCCCTCCACTTT
CDR3: CASSFGTEVNSPLHF

J: TRBJ2-2
size: .
D: TRBD1
V: TRBV5-6
length: 15
DNA: TGTGCCAGCAGCCCTCGGACAGGTATCACCGGGGAGCTGTTTTTT
CDR3: CASSPRTGITGELFF

J: TRBJ2-4
size: .
D: TRBD2
V: TRBV28
length: 15
DNA: TGTGCCAGCAGTTTCCGGAGCGGGGGGCGAAACATTCAGTACTTC
CDR3: CASSFRSGGRNIQYF

J: TRBJ2-1
size: .
D: .
V: TRBV28
length: 12
DNA: TGTGCCAGCAGAGAATATTACAATGAGCAGTTCTTC
CDR3: CASREYYNEQFF

J: TRBJ2-1
size: .
D: .
V: TRBV7-8
length: 12
DNA: TGTGCCAGCAGCCTCAATTACAATGAGCAGTTCTTC
CDR3: CASSLNYNEQFF

J: TRBJ2-3
size: .
D: TRBD2
V: TRBV4-2
length: 13
DNA: TGTGCCAGCAGCCAGGCGGGGACTAGCTACGTGTATTTT
CDR3: CASSQAGTSYVYF

J: TRBJ2-3
size: .
D: .
V: TRBV5-4
length: 14
DNA: TGTGCCAGCAGCTTGGCGGACCATACAGATACGCAGTATTTT
CDR3: CASSLADHTDTQYF

J: TRBJ1-5
size: .
D: .
V: TRBV7-8
length: 13
DNA: TGTGCCAGCAGCACGCAGGGAAATCAGCCCCAGCATTTT
CDR3: CASSTQGNQPQHF

J: TRBJ2-6
size: .
D: TRBD1
V: TRBV15
length: 18
DNA: TGTGCCACCAGCTCCACCCTGGGACAGAGCTCTGGGGCCAACGTCCTGACTTTC
CDR3: CATSSTLGQSSGANVLTF

J: TRBJ2-4
size: .
D: TRBD1
V: TRBV29-1
length: 13
DNA: TGCAGCGTTCGCAGGGGGGCCAAAAACATTCAGTACTTC
CDR3: CSVRRGAKNIQYF

J: TRBJ2-1
size: .
D: .
V: TRBV5-5
length: 17
DNA: TGTGCCAGCAGCTTGGAGGGGGGCTTTGGCTCCTACAATGAGCAGTTCTTC
CDR3: CASSLEGGFGSYNEQFF

J: TRBJ2-1
size: .
D: .
V: TRBV19
length: 17
DNA: TGTGCCAGTAGTCCCGGTTTGAGGGCGAGCTCCTACAATGAGCAGTTCTTC
CDR3: CASSPGLRASSYNEQFF

J: TRBJ2-6
size: .
D: .
V: TRBV5-1
length: 12
DNA: TGCGCCAGCAGGGATGGGGCCAACGTCCTGACTTTC
CDR3: CASRDGANVLTF

J: TRBJ1-2
size: .
D: .
V: TRBV19
length: 14
DNA: TGTGCCAGTAGTATAGGGAAGGGCCTCATCGGCTACACCTTC
CDR3: CASSIGKGLIGYTF

J: TRBJ1-2
size: .
D: .
V: TRBV4-1
length: 15
DNA: TGCGCCAGCAGCCTCCGCGGGCCGACTAACTATGGCTACACCTTC
CDR3: CASSLRGPTNYGYTF

J: TRBJ1-4
size: once
D: .
V: TRBV10-1
length: 13
DNA: TGCGCCAGCAGTGATAAGAGGAGTGAAAAACTGTTTTTT
CDR3: CASSDKRSEKLFF

J: TRBJ2-5
size: .
D: .
V: TRBV7-9
length: 15
DNA: TGTGCCAGCAGCCCAAAGGGGACAAACCAAGAGACCCAGTACTTC
CDR3: CASSPKGTNQETQYF

J: TRBJ1-3
size: .
D: TRBD1
V: TRBV9
length: 17
DNA: TGTGCCAGCAGCCCCCGGGACAGGGACTCATACGGAAACACCATATATTTT
CDR3: CASSPRDRDSYGNTIYF

J: TRBJ1-4
size: .
D: .
V: TRBV14
length: 17
DNA: TGTGCCAGCAGCCAAGACGCGGGACTCCCCCGACATGAAAAACTGTTTTTT
CDR3: CASSQDAGLPRHEKLFF

J: TRBJ2-5
size: .
D: .
V: TRBV2
length: 16
DNA: TGTGCCAGCAGTGAAGCGCCAGACACAACACAAGAGACCCAGTACTTC
CDR3: CASSEAPDTTQETQYF